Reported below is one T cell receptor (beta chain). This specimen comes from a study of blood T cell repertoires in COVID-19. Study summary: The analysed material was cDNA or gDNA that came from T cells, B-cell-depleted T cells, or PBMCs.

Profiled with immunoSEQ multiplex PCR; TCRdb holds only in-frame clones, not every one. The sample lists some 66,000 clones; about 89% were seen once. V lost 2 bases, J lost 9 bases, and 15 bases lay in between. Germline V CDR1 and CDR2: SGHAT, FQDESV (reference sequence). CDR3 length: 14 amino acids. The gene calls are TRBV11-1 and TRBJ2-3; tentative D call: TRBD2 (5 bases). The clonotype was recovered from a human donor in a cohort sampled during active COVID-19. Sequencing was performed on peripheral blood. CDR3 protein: CASSLTASSDTQYF. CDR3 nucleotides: TGTGCCAGCAGCTTAACGGCTAGCTCGGACACGCAGTATTTT. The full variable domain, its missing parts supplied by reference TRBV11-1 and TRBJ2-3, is EAEVAQSPRYKITEKSQAVAFWCDPISGHATLYWYRQILGQGPELLVQFQDESVVDDSQLPKDRFSAERLKGVDSTLKIQPAELGDSAMYLCASSLTASSDTQYFGPGTRLTVL.